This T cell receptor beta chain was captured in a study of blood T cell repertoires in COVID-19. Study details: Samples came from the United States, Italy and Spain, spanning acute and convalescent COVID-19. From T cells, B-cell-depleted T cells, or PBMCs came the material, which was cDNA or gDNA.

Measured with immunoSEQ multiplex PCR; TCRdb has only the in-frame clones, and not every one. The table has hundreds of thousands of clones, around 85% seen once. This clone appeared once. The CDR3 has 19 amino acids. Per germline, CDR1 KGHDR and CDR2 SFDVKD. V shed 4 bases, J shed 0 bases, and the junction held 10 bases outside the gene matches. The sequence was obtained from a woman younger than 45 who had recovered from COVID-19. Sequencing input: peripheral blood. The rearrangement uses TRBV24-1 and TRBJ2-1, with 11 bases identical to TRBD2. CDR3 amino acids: CATSDRGTSGDSSYNEQFF. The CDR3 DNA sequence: TGTGCCACCAGTGACCGAGGGACTAGCGGAGATAGCTCCTACAATGAGCAGTTCTTC.